This TCR beta chain was observed in a study of cytomegalovirus exposure and HLA in healthy donors. General study findings and limits: A reported reduction in N-insertions relative to the roughly 670-donor mean was seen in an Asian-associated ancestry cluster in a later analysis.

The CDR3 extends over 16 amino acids. V lost 0 bases to trimming and J lost 4 bases; unmatched junction nucleotides: 5. CDR1 is MNHNS and CDR2 is SASEGT in the germline V gene. It was with 60 Vbeta and 13 Jbeta primers that the PCR ran. The assay was immunoSEQ multiplex PCR, and TCRdb's table has in-frame clones only and misses some. This sample has some 150,000 clones; 70% to 80% occur once, and the top ten carry roughly 3.6%. This clone was recorded only once. Its antigen is undetermined. V usage is TRBV6-1 and J usage is TRBJ2-1, with 8 nucleotides matching TRBD2. The receptor's source is a human donor in good health. The specimen was PBMCs. The CDR3 protein is CASSEAVAGYYNEQFF. In nucleotides, the CDR3 is TGTGCCAGCAGTGAAGCGGTAGCGGGGTATTACAATGAGCAGTTCTTC.